This TCR beta chain was captured by sequencing in a study of human T cells and chemical hapten exposure. Overall study context: Patch tests applied 0.01% DPC to the upper back and were scored after 6 days. The cohort included alopecia areata under or over 50% scalp, totalis and universalis.

TCRdb analysed the RACE reads with MiXCR anew, one entry per CDR3 protein. The repertoire holds around 50,000 distinct CDR3 sequences, with just under 10% as singletons. Time point reported: patch test 2, 6 weeks after DPC sensitization. Treatment defined: therapeutic diphenylcyclopropenone sensitization with weekly scalp DPC. The study's findings and limits: After DPC sensitization, TCRs above 1 in 1000 frequency showed no change. Having alopecia, the donors may differ immunologically from healthy people.

This clonotype was seen more than once but under ten times. Its matching antigen is unknown. This sample comprised whole blood, obtained in connection with sensitization to the hapten diphenylcyclopropenone (DPC). The source is a woman aged 50 to 60 with alopecia areata. Some clones in this sample may be carry-over from other donors' samples.

The CDR3 bases are TGTGCCAGCAGCCCAACTTGGGGGGCCGGATCCAGTGAGCAGTTCTTC. This encodes CASSPTWGAGSSEQFF. The chain joins TRBV3-1 to TRBJ2-1, with D possibly called TRBD1 or TRBD2 (6 bases each). V was trimmed by 4 bases and J by 9 bases, leaving 22 bases between them. Germline-derived CDR1 and CDR2 are LGHDT and YNNKEL (reference sequence). The CDR3 covers 16 residues.